Presented here are 2 T cell receptor beta chains from one specimen sequenced in a study of CD8+ T cells in alopecia areata. Once RNA had been extracted, it was reverse transcribed into cDNA to act as the sequencing template. The data were produced by immunoSEQ multiplex PCR, yet TCRdb's version contains in-frame clones alone and is incomplete. Of approximately 66,000 clones listed, under 75% were seen once; the top ten hold approximately 17%. Sample: CD8+ T cells sorted from blood, taken at week 0. The receptor set was obtained from a human donor with alopecia areata.

This chain uses TRBV4-3 with TRBJ2-3, with 10 bases lining up with TRBD2. This CDR3 spans 19 amino acids. CDR1 and CDR2 (germline): LGHNA, YSLEER. The V gene end was trimmed by 0 bases and the J gene end by 2 bases; junction bases not matched to a gene: 11. CDR3 sequence (DNA): TGCGCCAGCAGCCAAGATAATTTAGAACTAGCGGGATCCACAGATACGCAGTATTTT. This sequence encodes CASSQDNLELAGSTDTQYF.

V gene TRBV4-1 combines with J gene TRBJ2-3; 11 bases are a match to TRBD2. Losses at the gene ends were 3 bases for V and 2 bases for J; bases not matched to a gene: 10. Germline CDR1 and CDR2: MGHRA and YSYEKL. The CDR3 extends over 18 amino acids. The CDR3 bases are TGCGCCAGCAGCCAGAGTCTAGCGGGAGGAGGTGTCACAGATACGCAGTATTTT. It encodes CASSQSLAGGGVTDTQYF.